A selection of T cell receptor beta chains follows, all from one sample in a study of shared clonotypes between healthy human individuals. The table came from immunoSEQ multiplex PCR; TCRdb's copy has only in-frame clones and leaves some out. The data show 600,000 or so clones, 95% seen once. Sequences were obtained from naive CD8+ T cells sorted from blood. These receptors came from a woman aged 30 to 39 in good health. The CDR3 runs from the conserved cysteine through the conserved F or W. D genes are given only for firm matches. The size of a clone is reported for some rows only, either as once, few or many, or as a class for expanded clones.

CDR3 | DNA | J | D | size | V
CASSSLLGGGGRRHEQYF | TGTGCCAGCAGTTCCCTCCTAGGGGGTGGCGGGAGGAGGCACGAGCAGTACTTC | TRBJ2-7 | TRBD2 | . | TRBV27
CASSGTPYNEQFF | TGTGCCAGCAGTGGAACACCCTACAATGAGCAGTTCTTC | TRBJ2-1 | . | once | TRBV2
CASSHGQRSYEQYF | TGTGCCAGCAGCCATGGACAGCGCTCCTACGAGCAGTACTTC | TRBJ2-7 | . | . | TRBV9
CASSQDREGPENEKLFF | TGCGCCAGCAGCCAAGACAGGGAGGGACCCGAGAATGAAAAACTGTTTTTT | TRBJ1-4 | . | . | TRBV4-1
CASSQEGGTNTGELFF | TGCGCCAGCAGCCAAGAAGGCGGGACGAACACCGGGGAGCTGTTTTTT | TRBJ2-2 | . | . | TRBV4-1
CSATGLSYGYTF | TGCAGCGCCACAGGGCTATCATATGGCTACACCTTC | TRBJ1-2 | . | . | TRBV29-1
CASSLASGAGEQYF | TGTGCCAGCAGTTTGGCTAGCGGCGCGGGAGAGCAGTACTTC | TRBJ2-7 | TRBD2 | . | TRBV6-6
CASSEGTGTYEQYF | TGTGCCAGCAGTGAAGGGACAGGGACCTACGAGCAGTACTTC | TRBJ2-7 | TRBD1 | . | TRBV2
CASSLEVNTGELFF | TGTGCCAGCAGTTTAGAGGTGAACACCGGGGAGCTGTTTTTT | TRBJ2-2 | . | . | TRBV27
CASSLTALSYEQYF | TGTGCCAGCAGCTTAACAGCACTGTCCTACGAGCAGTACTTC | TRBJ2-7 | . | . | TRBV5-6
CASSVEGSGGDTQYF | TGTGCCAGCAGCGTAGAGGGTAGCGGAGGGGATACGCAGTATTTT | TRBJ2-3 | . | once | TRBV9
CASSESRQTEAFF | TGTGCCAGCAGTGAATCCCGACAGACTGAAGCTTTCTTT | TRBJ1-1 | . | . | TRBV25-1
CASRGRARGMNTEAFF | TGCGCCAGCAGGGGGCGGGCGAGAGGGATGAACACTGAAGCTTTCTTT | TRBJ1-1 | . | . | TRBV10-2
CAWENGLADAYEQYF | TGTGCCTGGGAAAATGGACTAGCCGACGCCTACGAGCAGTACTTC | TRBJ2-7 | TRBD2 | once | TRBV30
CSVYGTVGNTEAFF | TGCAGCGTTTACGGGACAGTTGGGAACACTGAAGCTTTCTTT | TRBJ1-1 | TRBD1 | . | TRBV29-1
CSVEDFPVSGDTDTQYF | TGCAGCGTTGAAGATTTTCCCGTTAGCGGGGACACAGATACGCAGTATTTT | TRBJ2-3 | TRBD2 | . | TRBV29-1
CASSYGQGISTYEQYF | TGTGCCAGCAGCTACGGACAGGGTATTTCTACCTACGAGCAGTACTTC | TRBJ2-7 | TRBD1 | . | TRBV5-6